This TCR beta chain originates from a study of cytomegalovirus exposure and HLA in healthy donors. This CDR3 is built from 13 residues. The germline CDR1 and CDR2 sequences are MNHEY and SVGAGI. Trimming stripped 4 bases from V and 6 bases from J, with 13 bases between. In regard to this clone: The antigen remains unidentified.

Findings and caveats of the study: The productive fraction for most TCR beta V segments was about 90% or about 30% in an earlier analysis. Later analysis reportedly placed an Asian-associated ancestry cluster below the approximately 700-donor mean in N-insertions.

Each of the donors was a healthy bone marrow donor. In the PCR, 60 Vbeta and 13 Jbeta primers were used. Assay: immunoSEQ multiplex PCR; the TCRdb copy retains only in-frame clones and omits some. Of 100,000 to 150,000 clones listed, about two thirds are singletons. Sequenced sample: PBMCs. The sequence derives from a man between 25 and 39 years old in good health and CMV-seronegative. The V and J genes are TRBV6-5 and TRBJ2-7; D is unclear. The CDR3 DNA is TGTGCCAGCAGTTTAGGTAGATGGAGCGAGCAGTACTTC. Protein sequence: CASSLGRWSEQYF.